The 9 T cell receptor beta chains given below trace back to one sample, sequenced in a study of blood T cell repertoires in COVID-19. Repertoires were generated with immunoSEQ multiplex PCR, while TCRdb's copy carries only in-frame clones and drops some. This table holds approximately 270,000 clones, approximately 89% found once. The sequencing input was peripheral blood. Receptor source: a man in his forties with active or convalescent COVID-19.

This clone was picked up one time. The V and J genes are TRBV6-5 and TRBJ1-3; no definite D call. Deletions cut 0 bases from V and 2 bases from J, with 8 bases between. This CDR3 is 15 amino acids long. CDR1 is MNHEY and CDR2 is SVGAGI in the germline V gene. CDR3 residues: CASSYSYQAGNTIYF. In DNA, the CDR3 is TGTGCCAGCAGTTACTCTTACCAGGCTGGAAACACCATATATTTT.

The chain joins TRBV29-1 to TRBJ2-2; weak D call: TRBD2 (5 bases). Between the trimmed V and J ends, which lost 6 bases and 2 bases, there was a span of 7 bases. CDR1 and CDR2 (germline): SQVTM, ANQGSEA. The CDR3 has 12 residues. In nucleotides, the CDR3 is TGCAGCGTCGGGGATAACACCGGGGAGCTGTTTTTT. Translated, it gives CSVGDNTGELFF.

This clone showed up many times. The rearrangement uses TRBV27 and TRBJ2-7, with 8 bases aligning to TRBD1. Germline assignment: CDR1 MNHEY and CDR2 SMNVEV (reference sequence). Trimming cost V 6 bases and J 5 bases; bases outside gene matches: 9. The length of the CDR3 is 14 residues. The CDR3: CASSPGGAFNEQYF. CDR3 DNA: TGTGCCAGCAGCCCAGGGGGCGCGTTCAACGAGCAGTACTTC.

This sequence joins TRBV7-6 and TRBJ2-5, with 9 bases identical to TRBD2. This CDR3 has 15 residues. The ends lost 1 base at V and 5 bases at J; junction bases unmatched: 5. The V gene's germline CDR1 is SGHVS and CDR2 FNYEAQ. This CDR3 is CASSLEGTSSETQYF. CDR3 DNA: TGTGCCAGCAGCTTAGAAGGGACTAGCTCTGAGACCCAGTACTTC.

The CDR3 reads CASSLGRAQYF. In nucleotides, the CDR3 is TGTGCCAGCAGCTTAGGCCGGGCGCAGTATTTT. The gene calls are TRBV11-2 and TRBJ2-3, with D unclear. The CDR3 runs 11 residues. The V end was cut by 1 base, the J end by 10 bases, with 6 bases between. Germline values: CDR1 SGHAT, CDR2 FQNNGV. The whole variable domain, remainder taken from reference TRBV11-2 and TRBJ2-3, is EAGVAQSPRYKIIEKRQSVAFWCNPISGHATLYWYQQILGQGPKLLIQFQNNGVVDDSQLPKDRFSAERLKGVDSTLKIQPAKLEDSAVYLCASSLGRAQYFGPGTRLTVL.

This chain's CDR3 is CASILSGRSYNEQFF. As DNA, the CDR3 is TGTGCCAGCATCCTAAGCGGGCGATCCTACAATGAGCAGTTCTTC. The chain recombines TRBV2 with TRBJ2-1, with D perhaps TRBD2 (6 bases). Germline V gene sequence: CDR1 SNHLY, CDR2 FYNNEI. The CDR3 has 15 residues. The germline V and J ends were trimmed by 7 bases and 1 base, with 14 bases remaining between them. The full variable domain, with the rest looked up from reference TRBV2 and TRBJ2-1, is EPEVTQTPSHQVTQMGQEVILRCVPISNHLYFYWYRQILGQKVEFLVSFYNNEISEKSEIFDDQFSVERPDGSNFTLKIRSTKLEDSAMYFCASILSGRSYNEQFFGPGTRLTVL.

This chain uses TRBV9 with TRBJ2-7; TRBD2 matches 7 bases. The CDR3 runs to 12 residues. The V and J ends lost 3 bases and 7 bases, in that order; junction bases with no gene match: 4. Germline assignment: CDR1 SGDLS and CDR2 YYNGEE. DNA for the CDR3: TGTGCCAGCAGCGGCGGGGGAAGGGAGCAGTACTTC. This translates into CASSGGGREQYF.

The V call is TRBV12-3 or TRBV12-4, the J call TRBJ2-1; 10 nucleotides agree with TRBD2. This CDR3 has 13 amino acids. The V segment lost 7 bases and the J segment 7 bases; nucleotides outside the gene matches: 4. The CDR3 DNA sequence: TGTGCCAGCATCTCTAGCGGGAGTAATGAGCAGTTCTTC. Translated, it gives CASISSGSNEQFF.

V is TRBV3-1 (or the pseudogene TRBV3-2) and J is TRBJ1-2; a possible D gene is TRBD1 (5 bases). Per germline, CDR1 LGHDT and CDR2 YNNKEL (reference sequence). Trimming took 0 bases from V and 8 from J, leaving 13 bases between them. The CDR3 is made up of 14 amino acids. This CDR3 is CASSQDRQGYGYTF. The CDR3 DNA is TGTGCCAGCAGCCAAGACAGGCAGGGATACGGCTACACCTTC.